A selection of T cell receptor beta chains follows, all from one sample in a study of blood T cells in healthy people across ages. From the 5' RACE reads, TCRdb called clonotypes with MiXCR, one entry per CDR3 protein. Here the sample spans approximately 850,000 distinct CDR3 sequences, 40% to 50% being singletons. The sample taken for sequencing was blood. Receptors were obtained from a man aged 60 to 69 in good health. Both conserved end residues are part of each CDR3. D genes are given only for firm matches. Rows may omit the clone size; those that give it use once, few, many or a size class.

D gene,V gene,clone size,J gene,CDR3 length,CDR3 DNA,CDR3 protein
.,TRBV2,.,TRBJ2-5,15,TGTGCCAGCAGTGAAAGCCGGGGTCGGGGAGAGACCCAGTACTTC,CASSESRGRGETQYF
.,TRBV5-1,few,TRBJ2-5,17,TGCGCCAGCAGCGTCCCACCACCCAATCAGTACCAAGAGACCCAGTACTTC,CASSVPPPNQYQETQYF
.,TRBV7-2,.,TRBJ1-2,13,TGTGCCAGCAGCCCCACGAATTACCGGGGCTACACCTTC,CASSPTNYRGYTF
.,TRBV4-3,.,TRBJ2-3,19,TGCGCCAGCAGCCAAGGAACCGGGGGAGCCATTGCCCGCACAGATACGCAGTATTTT,CASSQGTGGAIARTDTQYF
.,TRBV20-1,.,TRBJ2-3,13,TGCAGTGCTTTGCGGGGAGAGACAGATACGCAGTATTTT,CSALRGETDTQYF
TRBD2,TRBV7-2,many,TRBJ2-7,14,TGTGCCAGCAGCTCACCGGGACTAGCATACGAGCAGTACTTC,CASSSPGLAYEQYF
.,TRBV11-2,.,TRBJ2-5,13,TGTGCCAGCAGCTCTTCGGGGGTTGGTGAGCAGTACTTC,CASSSSGVGEQYF
.,TRBV25-1,.,TRBJ1-3,13,TGTGCCAGCAGTTACAGGGCTGGAAACACCATATATTTT,CASSYRAGNTIYF
TRBD1,TRBV27,few,TRBJ1-2,16,TGTGCCAGCAGTTTAAGGGCCGTAGGGGGCCTCTATGGCTACACCTTC,CASSLRAVGGLYGYTF
TRBD1,TRBV7-2,.,TRBJ2-5,17,TGTGCCAGCAGCTTAGGGGGACAGGGACCGTATCAAGAGACCCAGTACTTC,CASSLGGQGPYQETQYF
.,TRBV7-9,few,TRBJ2-7,13,TGTGCCAGCAGCCCCCCCCGGTCCAGCGAGCAGTACTTC,CASSPPRSSEQYF
TRBD2,TRBV20-1,.,TRBJ2-7,13,TGCAGTGCTCAGCGGGGGCCTTCCTACGAGCAGTACTTC,CSAQRGPSYEQYF
.,TRBV6-2/TRBV6-3,.,TRBJ2-7,13,TGTGCCAGCAGTAGTCCACAGTACAATGAGCAGTACTTC,CASSSPQYNEQYF
TRBD1,TRBV27,.,TRBJ2-6,16,TGTGCCAGCAGTCACAGGGGGCAAACTGGGGCCAACGTCCTGACTTTC,CASSHRGQTGANVLTF
.,TRBV7-2,.,TRBJ2-7,14,TGTGCCAGCAGCTTAGCGCAGGGATTCTACGGGCAGTACTTC,CASSLAQGFYGQYF
TRBD1,TRBV6-6,few,TRBJ2-7,16,TGTGCCAGCACCCAGCAGTACGGGACAGGAGCCTACGAGCAGTACTTC,CASTQQYGTGAYEQYF
.,TRBV11-2,.,TRBJ2-1,13,TGTGCCAGCAGCATAGGGGGCGGGGTCGAGCAGTTCTTC,CASSIGGGVEQFF
.,TRBV2,.,TRBJ2-5,16,TGTGCCAGCAGTGAACGTCCCTCTTGGGGGACAGAGACCCAGTACTTC,CASSERPSWGTETQYF
.,TRBV12-5,.,TRBJ2-6,15,TGTGCTAGTGGACATGGGGGCGCTGGGGCCAACGTCCTGACTTTC,CASGHGGAGANVLTF
.,TRBV2,few,TRBJ2-7,13,TGTGCCAGCAAGGGGATAACCGCCTACGAGCAGTACTTC,CASKGITAYEQYF
.,TRBV7-2,few,TRBJ1-2,14,TGTGCCAGCAGCCTTGACACGGTGGGCTATGGCTACACCTTC,CASSLDTVGYGYTF
.,TRBV20-1,.,TRBJ2-5,15,TGCAGTGCTAGAGACCTGGATGACTTCCAAGAGACCCAGTACTTC,CSARDLDDFQETQYF
.,TRBV4-1,.,TRBJ1-4,17,TGCGCCAGCACTACAAGGGTCCCAGGGGTGGAGAATGAAAAACTGTTTTTT,CASTTRVPGVENEKLFF
TRBD1,TRBV28,.,TRBJ2-1,14,TGTGCCAGCAGAACCGGGACAGTGCTTAATGAGCAGTTCTTC,CASRTGTVLNEQFF
TRBD2,TRBV20-1,.,TRBJ2-3,15,TGCAGTGCTCAGGGTTTAGCGGGGAGTGTGAATACGCAGTATTTT,CSAQGLAGSVNTQYF
.,TRBV5-1,few,TRBJ2-1,16,TGCGCCAGCAGCCCCGGGGGGCCGAGCTCCTACAATGAGCAGTTCTTC,CASSPGGPSSYNEQFF
.,TRBV6-2/TRBV6-3,few,TRBJ2-5,14,TGTGCCAGCAGTTTATCCTTAACAGGGTGGGAGCAGTACTTC,CASSLSLTGWEQYF
.,TRBV5-5,.,TRBJ2-3,14,TGTGCCAGCAGCTTGTCCACTATTACAGATACGCAGTATTTT,CASSLSTITDTQYF
.,TRBV5-1,.,TRBJ2-7,14,TGCGCCAGCAGCTTGGGGGGGGACGGCTACGAGCAGTACTTC,CASSLGGDGYEQYF
.,TRBV6-2/TRBV6-3,.,TRBJ2-7,15,TGTGCCAGCAGGGTTGTAGGGTGGAGCTCCTACGAGCAGTACTTC,CASRVVGWSSYEQYF
.,TRBV29-1,.,TRBJ2-7,13,TGCAGCGTCCAGGACATCCGTACCTACGAGCAGTACTTC,CSVQDIRTYEQYF
TRBD1,TRBV7-2,.,TRBJ2-7,15,TGTGCCAGCAGCCCCTCGAGGGGGCGAAGCTACGAGCAGTACTTC,CASSPSRGRSYEQYF
.,TRBV20-1,few,TRBJ2-1,13,TGCAGTGCTAAAAGGGTGGGGTACAATGAGCAGTTCTTC,CSAKRVGYNEQFF